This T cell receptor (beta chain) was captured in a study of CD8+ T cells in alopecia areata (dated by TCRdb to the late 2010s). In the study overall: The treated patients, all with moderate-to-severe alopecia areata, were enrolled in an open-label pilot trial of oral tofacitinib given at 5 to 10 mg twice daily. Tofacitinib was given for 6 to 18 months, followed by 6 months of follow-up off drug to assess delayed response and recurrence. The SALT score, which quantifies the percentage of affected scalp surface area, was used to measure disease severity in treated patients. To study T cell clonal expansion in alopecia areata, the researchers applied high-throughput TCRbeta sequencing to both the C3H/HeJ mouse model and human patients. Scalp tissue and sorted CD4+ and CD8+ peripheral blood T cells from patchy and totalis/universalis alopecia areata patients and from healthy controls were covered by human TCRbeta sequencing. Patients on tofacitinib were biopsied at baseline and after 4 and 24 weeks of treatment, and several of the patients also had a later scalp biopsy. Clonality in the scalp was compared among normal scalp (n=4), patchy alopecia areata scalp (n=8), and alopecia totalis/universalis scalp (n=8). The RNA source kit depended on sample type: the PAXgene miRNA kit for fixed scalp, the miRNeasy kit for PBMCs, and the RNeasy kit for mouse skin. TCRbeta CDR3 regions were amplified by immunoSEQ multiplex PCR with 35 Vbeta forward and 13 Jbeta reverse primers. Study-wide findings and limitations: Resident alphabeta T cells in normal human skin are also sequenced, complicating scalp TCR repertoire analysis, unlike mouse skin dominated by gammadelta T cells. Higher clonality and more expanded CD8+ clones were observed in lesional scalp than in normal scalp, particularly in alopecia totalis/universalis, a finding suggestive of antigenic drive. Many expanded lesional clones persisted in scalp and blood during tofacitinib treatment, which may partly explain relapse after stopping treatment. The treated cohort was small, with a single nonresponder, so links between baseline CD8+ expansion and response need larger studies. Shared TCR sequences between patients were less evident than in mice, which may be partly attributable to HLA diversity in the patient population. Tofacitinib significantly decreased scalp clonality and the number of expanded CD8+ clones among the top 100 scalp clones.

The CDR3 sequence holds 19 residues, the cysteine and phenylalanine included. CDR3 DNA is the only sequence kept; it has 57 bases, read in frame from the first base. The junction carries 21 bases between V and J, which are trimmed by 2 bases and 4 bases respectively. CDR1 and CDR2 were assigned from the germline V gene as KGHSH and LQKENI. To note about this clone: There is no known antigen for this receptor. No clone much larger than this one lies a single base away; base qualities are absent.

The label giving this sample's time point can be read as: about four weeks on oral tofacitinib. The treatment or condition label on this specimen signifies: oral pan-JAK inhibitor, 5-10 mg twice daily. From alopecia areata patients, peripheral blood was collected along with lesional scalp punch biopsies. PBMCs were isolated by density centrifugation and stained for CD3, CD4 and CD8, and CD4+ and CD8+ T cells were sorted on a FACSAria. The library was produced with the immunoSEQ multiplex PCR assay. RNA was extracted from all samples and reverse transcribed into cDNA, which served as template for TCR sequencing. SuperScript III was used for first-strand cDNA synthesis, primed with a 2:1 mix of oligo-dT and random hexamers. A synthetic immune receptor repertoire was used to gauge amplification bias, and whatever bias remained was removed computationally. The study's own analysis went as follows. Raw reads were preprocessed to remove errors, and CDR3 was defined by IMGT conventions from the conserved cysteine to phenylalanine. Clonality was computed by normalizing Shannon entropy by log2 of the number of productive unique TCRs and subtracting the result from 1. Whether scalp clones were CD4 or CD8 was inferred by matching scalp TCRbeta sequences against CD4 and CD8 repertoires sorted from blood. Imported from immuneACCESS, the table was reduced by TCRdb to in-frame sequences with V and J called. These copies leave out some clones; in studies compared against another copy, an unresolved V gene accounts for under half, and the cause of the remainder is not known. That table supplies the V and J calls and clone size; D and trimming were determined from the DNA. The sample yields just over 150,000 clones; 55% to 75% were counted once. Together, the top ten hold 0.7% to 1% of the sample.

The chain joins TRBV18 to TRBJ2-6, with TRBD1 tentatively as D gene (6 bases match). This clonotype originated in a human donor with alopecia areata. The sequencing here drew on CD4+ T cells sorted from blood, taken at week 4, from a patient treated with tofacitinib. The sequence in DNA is TGTGCCAGCTCACCAATTATGGTAGGCCAGGGGACCGGGGCCAACGTCCTGACTTTC. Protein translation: CASSPIMVGQGTGANVLTF.